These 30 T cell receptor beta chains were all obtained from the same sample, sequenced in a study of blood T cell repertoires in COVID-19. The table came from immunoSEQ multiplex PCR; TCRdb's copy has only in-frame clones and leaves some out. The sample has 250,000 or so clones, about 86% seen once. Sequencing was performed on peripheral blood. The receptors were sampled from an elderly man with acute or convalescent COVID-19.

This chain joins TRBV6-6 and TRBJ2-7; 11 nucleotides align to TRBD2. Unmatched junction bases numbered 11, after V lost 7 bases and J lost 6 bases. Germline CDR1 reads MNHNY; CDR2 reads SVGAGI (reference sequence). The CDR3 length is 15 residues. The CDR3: CASNKERLAGGEQYF. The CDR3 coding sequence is TGTGCCAGCAATAAAGAGCGGCTAGCGGGAGGCGAGCAGTACTTC.

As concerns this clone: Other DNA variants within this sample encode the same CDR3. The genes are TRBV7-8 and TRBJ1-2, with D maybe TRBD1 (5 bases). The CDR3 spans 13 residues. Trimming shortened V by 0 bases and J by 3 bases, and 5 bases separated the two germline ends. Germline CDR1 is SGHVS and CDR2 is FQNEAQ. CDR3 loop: CASSLAGDYGYTF. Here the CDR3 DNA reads TGTGCCAGCAGCTTAGCAGGGGACTATGGCTACACCTTC.

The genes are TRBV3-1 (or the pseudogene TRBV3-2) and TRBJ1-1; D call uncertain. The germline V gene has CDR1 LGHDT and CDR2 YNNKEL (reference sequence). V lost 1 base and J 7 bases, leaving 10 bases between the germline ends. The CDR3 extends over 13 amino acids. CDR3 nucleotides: TGTGCCAGCAGCCAAGTCAGTCACAGTGAAGCTTTCTTT. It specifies CASSQVSHSEAFF.

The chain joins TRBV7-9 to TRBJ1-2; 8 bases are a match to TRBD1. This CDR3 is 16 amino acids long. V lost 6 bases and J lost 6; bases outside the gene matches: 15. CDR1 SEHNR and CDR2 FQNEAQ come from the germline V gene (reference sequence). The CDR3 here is CASSWAGGAVSHGYTF. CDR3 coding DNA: TGTGCCAGCAGTTGGGCAGGGGGCGCGGTTAGTCATGGCTACACCTTC.

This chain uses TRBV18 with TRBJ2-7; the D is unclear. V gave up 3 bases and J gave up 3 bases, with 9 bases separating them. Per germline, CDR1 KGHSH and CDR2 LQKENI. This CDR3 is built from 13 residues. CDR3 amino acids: CASSPSGYYEQYF. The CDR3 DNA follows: TGTGCCAGCTCACCGTCCGGTTACTACGAGCAGTACTTC.

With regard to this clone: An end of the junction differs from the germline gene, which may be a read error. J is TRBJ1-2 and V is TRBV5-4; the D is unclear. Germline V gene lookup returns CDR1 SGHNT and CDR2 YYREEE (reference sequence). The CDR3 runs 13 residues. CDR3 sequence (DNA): TGTGCCACCAGCCCGCCGGGTTGGTTTGGCTACACCTTC. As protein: CATSPPGWFGYTF.

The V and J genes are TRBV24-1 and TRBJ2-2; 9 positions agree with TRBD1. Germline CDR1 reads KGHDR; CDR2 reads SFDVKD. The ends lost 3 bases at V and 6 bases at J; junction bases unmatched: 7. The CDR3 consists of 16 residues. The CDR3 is CATSDPGQGGAGELFF. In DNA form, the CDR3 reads TGTGCCACCAGTGATCCGGGACAGGGAGGGGCCGGGGAGCTGTTTTTT.

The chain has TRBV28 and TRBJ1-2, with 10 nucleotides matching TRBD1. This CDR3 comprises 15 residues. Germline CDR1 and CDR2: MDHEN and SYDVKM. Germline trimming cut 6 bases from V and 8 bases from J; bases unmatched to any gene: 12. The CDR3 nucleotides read TGTGCCAGCAGCGGTGGGGACAGGGGCGCCCGGGGCTACACCTTC. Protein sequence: CASSGGDRGARGYTF.

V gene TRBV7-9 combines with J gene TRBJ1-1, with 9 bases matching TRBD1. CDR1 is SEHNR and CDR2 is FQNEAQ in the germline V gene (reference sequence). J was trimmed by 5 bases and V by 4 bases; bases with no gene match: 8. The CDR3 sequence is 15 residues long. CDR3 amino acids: CASSSPTGGGTEAFF. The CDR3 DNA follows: TGTGCCAGCAGCTCCCCGACAGGGGGTGGTACTGAAGCTTTCTTT.

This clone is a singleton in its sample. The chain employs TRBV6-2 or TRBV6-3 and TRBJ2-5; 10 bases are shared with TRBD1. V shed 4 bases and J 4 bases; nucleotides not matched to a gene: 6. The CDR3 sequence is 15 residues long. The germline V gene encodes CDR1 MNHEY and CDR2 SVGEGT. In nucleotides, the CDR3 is TGTGCCAGCAGTTCCCGGACAGGGGGGGGAGAGACCCAGTACTTC. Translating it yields CASSSRTGGGETQYF.

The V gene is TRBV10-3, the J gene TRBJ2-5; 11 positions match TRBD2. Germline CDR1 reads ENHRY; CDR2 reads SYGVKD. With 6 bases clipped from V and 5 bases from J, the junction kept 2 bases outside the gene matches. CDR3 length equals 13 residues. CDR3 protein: CAIRASGGETQYF. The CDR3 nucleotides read TGTGCCATCAGGGCTAGCGGGGGGGAGACCCAGTACTTC.

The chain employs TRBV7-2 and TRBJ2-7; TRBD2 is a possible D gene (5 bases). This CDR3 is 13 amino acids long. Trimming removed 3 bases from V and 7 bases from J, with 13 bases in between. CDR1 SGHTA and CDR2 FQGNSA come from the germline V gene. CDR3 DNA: TGTGCCAGCAGCTTGGCGGGCATGCGGGAGCAGTACTTC. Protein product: CASSLAGMREQYF.

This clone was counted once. CDR3 DNA: TGTGCCAGTAGTATGTCGGCAGGGGGCAACCCAAACACTGAAGCTTTCTTT. As protein: CASSMSAGGNPNTEAFF. This chain links TRBV19 with TRBJ1-1; TRBD1 matches at 8 bases. The CDR3 spans 17 residues. Looked up from germline, CDR1 is LNHDA and CDR2 is SQIVND (reference sequence). The trim removed 3 bases at V and 2 bases at J, leaving 11 bases unmatched. Supplemented by reference TRBV19 and TRBJ1-1, the full variable domain reads DGGITQSPKYLFRKEGQNVTLSCEQNLNHDAMYWYRQDPGQGLRLIYYSQIVNDFQKGDIAEGYSVSREKKESFPLTVTSAQKNPTAFYLCASSMSAGGNPNTEAFFGQGTRLTVV.

This CDR3 is CASSKAGSKNIQYF. CDR3 nucleotides: TGTGCCAGCAGCAAGGCGGGCAGTAAAAACATTCAGTACTTC. The chain joins TRBV28 to TRBJ2-4, with a possible D match to TRBD2 (5 bases). V was clipped by 6 bases and J by 4 bases, with 13 bases between them. CDR3 length: 14 amino acids. Germline assignment: CDR1 MDHEN and CDR2 SYDVKM.

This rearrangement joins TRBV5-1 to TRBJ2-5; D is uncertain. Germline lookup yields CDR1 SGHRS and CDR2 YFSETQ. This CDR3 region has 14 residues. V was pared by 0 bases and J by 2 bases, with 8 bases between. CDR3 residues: CASSLDTTQETQYF. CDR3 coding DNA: TGCGCCAGCAGCTTGGATACTACACAAGAGACCCAGTACTTC. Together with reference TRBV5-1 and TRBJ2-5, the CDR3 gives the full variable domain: KAGVTQTPRYLIKTRGQQVTLSCSPISGHRSVSWYQQTPGQGLQFLFEYFSETQRNKGNFPGRFSGRQFSNSRSEMNVSTLELGDSALYLCASSLDTTQETQYFGPGTRLLVL.

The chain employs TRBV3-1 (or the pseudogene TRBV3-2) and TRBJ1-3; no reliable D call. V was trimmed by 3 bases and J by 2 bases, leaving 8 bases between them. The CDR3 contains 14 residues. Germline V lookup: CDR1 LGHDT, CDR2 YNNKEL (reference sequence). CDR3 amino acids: CASSHPGAGNTIYF. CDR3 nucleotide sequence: TGTGCCAGCAGCCACCCAGGTGCTGGAAACACCATATATTTT.

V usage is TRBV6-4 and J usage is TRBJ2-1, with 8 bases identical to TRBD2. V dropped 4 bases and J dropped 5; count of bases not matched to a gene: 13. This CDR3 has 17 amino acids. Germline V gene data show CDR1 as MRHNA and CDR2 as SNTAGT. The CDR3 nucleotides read TGTGCCAGCAGTGCCCAAGTAGGTAACGGGAGGGACAATGAGCAGTTCTTC. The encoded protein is CASSAQVGNGRDNEQFF.

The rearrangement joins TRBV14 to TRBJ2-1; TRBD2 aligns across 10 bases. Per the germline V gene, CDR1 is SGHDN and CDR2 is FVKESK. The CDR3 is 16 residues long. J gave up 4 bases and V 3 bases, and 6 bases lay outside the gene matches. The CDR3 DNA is TGTGCCAGCAGCCATCCGGGACTAGCGATATACAATGAGCAGTTCTTC. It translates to CASSHPGLAIYNEQFF.

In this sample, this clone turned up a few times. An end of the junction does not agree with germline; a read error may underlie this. The CDR3 protein is CASSLLDNKPQHF. CDR3 nucleotide sequence: TGTGCCAGCAGTTTATTAGACAATAAGCCCCAGCATTTT. The chain carries TRBV12-3 or TRBV12-4 and TRBJ1-5, with no clear D. CDR3 length: 13 residues.

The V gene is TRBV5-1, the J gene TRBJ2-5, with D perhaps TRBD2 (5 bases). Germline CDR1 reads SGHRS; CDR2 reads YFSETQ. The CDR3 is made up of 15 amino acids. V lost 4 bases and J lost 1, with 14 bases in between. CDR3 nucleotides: TGCGCCAGCAGCCCCTCGGTCAGCGGCCAAGAGACCCAGTACTTC. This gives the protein CASSPSVSGQETQYF. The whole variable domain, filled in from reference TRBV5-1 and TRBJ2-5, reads KAGVTQTPRYLIKTRGQQVTLSCSPISGHRSVSWYQQTPGQGLQFLFEYFSETQRNKGNFPGRFSGRQFSNSRSEMNVSTLELGDSALYLCASSPSVSGQETQYFGPGTRLLVL.

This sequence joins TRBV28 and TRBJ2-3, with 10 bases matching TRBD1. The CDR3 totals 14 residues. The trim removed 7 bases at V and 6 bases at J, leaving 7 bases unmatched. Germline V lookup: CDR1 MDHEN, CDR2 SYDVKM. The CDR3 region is CASTGGTGVDTQYF. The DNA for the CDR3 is TGTGCCAGCACAGGCGGGACAGGGGTCGATACGCAGTATTTT.

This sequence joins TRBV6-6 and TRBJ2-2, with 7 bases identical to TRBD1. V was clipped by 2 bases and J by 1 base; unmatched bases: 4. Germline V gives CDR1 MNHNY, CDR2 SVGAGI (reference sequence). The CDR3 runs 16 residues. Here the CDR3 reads CASSYQGQMNTGELFF. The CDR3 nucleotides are TGTGCCAGCAGTTACCAGGGACAGATGAACACCGGGGAGCTGTTTTTT.

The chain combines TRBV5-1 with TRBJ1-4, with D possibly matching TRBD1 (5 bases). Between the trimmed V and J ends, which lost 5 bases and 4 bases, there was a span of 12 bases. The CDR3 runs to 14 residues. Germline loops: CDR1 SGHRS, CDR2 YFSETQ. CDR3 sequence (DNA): TGCGCCAGCAGGCAAGACAGCATTAATGAAAAACTGTTTTTT. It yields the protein CASRQDSINEKLFF.

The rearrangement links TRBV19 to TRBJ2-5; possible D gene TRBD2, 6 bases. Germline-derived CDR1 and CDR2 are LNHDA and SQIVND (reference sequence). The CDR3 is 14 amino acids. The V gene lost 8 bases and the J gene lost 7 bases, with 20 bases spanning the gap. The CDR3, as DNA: TGTGCCAGTGGGCGTTCGGGCGGGATGGGGACCCAGTACTTC. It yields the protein CASGRSGGMGTQYF.

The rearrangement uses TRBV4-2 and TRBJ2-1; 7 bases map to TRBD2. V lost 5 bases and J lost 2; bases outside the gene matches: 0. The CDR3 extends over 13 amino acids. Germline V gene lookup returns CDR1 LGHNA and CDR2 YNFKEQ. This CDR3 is CASSGGAYNEQFF. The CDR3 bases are TGTGCCAGCAGCGGGGGGGCCTACAATGAGCAGTTCTTC.

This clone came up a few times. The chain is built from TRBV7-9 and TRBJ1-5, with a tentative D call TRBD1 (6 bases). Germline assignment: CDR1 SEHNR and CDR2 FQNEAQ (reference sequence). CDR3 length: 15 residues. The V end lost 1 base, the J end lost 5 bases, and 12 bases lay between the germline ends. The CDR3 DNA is TGTGCCAGCAGCTTAGGGGGGGGCAGACATCAGCCCCAGCATTTT. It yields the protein CASSLGGGRHQPQHF.

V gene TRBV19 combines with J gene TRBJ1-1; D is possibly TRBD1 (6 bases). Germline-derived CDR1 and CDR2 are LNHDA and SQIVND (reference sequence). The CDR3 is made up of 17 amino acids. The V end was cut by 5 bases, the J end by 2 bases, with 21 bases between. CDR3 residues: CASSFRDIGLGNTEAFF. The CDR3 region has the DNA TGTGCCAGTAGTTTCCGGGACATCGGTCTTGGAAACACTGAAGCTTTCTTT.

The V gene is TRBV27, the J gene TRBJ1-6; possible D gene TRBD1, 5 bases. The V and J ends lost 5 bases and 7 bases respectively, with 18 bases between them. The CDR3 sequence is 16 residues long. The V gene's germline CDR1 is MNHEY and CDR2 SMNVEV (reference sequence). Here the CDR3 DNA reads TGTGCCAGCAGTCCTCGTAGCGCGGGGGGGAATTCACCCCTCCACTTT. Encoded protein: CASSPRSAGGNSPLHF.

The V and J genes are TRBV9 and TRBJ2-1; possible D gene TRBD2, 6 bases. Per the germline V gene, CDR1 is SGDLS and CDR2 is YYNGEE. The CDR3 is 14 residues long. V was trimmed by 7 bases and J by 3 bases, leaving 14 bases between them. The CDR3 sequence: CASSEGLLYNEQFF. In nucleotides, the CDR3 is TGTGCCAGCTCGGAGGGGCTCCTCTACAATGAGCAGTTCTTC. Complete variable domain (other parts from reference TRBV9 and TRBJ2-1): DSGVTQTPKHLITATGQRVTLRCSPRSGDLSVYWYQQSLDQGLQFLIQYYNGEERAKGNILERFSAQQFPDLHSELNLSSLELGDSALYFCASSEGLLYNEQFFGPGTRLTVL.

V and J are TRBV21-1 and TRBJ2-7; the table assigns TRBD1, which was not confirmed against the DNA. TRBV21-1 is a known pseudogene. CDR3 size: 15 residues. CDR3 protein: CASRPRQGIPYEQYF. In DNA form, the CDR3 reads TGTGCCAGCAGACCCCGACAGGGGATCCCCTACGAGCAGTACTTC.